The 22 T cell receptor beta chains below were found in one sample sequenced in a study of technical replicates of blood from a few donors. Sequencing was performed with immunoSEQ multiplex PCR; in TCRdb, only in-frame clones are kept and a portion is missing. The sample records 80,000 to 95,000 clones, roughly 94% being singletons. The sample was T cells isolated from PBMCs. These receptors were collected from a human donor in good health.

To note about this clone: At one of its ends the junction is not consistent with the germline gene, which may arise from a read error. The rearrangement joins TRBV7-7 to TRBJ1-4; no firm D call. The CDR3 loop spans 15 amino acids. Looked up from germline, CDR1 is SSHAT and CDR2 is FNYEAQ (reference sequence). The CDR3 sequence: CASSLVRLSNEKLFF. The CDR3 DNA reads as TGTGCTAGCAGCTTAGTGAGGCTTTCTAATGAAAAACTGTTTTTT. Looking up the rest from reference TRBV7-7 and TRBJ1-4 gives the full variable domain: GAGVSQSPRYKVTKRGQDVTLRCDPISSHATLYWYQQALGQGPEFLTYFNYEAQPDKSGLPSDRFSAERPEGSISTLTIQRTEQRDSAMYRCASSLVRLSNEKLFFGSGTQLSVL.

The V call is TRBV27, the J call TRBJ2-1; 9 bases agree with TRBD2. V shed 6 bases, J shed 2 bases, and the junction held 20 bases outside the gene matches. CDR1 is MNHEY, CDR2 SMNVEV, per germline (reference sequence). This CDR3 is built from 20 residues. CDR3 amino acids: CASRPKRAGGPFVPYNEQFF. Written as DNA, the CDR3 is TGTGCCAGCAGACCCAAACGCGCGGGAGGGCCATTTGTACCCTACAATGAGCAGTTCTTC.

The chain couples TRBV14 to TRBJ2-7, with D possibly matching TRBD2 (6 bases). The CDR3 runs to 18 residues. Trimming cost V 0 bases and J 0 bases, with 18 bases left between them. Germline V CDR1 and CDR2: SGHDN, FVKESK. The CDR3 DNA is TGTGCCAGCAGCCAAGATCCCGTGCGGGGTGAGAGCTCCTACGAGCAGTACTTC. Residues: CASSQDPVRGESSYEQYF.

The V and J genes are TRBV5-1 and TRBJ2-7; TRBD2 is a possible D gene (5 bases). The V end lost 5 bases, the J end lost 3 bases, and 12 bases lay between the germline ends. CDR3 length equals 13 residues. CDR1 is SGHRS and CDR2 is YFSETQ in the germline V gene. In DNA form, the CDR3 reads TGCGCCAGCAGTTATTCGGGGTTCTACGAGCAGTACTTC. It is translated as CASSYSGFYEQYF.

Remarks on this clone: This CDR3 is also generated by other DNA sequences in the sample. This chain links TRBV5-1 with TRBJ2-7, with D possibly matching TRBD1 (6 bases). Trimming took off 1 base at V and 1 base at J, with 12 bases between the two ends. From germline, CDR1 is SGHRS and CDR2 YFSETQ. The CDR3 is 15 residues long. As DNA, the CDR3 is TGCGCCAGCAGCTTGAGCCAGGGGAGATCCTACGAGCAGTACTTC. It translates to CASSLSQGRSYEQYF.

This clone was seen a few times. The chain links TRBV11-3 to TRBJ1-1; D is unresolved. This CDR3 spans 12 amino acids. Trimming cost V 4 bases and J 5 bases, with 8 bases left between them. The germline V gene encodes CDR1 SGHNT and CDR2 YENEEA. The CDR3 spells CASSYRGTEAFF. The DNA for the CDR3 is TGTGCCAGCAGCTACCGGGGAACTGAAGCTTTCTTT. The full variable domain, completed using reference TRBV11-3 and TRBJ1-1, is EAGVVQSPRYKIIEKKQPVAFWCNPISGHNTLYWYLQNLGQGPELLIRYENEEAVDDSQLPKDRFSAERLKGVDSTLKIQPAELGDSAVYLCASSYRGTEAFFGQGTRLTVV.

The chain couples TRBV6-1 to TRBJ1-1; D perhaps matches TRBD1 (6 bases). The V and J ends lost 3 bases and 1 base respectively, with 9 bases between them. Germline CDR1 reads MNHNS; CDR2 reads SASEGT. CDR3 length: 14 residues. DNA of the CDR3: TGTGCCAGCAGTGAGAGGGGGGGGAACACTGAAGCTTTCTTT. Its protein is CASSERGGNTEAFF.

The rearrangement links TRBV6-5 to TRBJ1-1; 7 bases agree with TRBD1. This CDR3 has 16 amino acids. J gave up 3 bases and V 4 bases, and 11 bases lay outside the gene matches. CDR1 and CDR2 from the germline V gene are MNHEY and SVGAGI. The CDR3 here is CASSSARGGPYTEAFF. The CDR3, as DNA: TGTGCCAGCAGTTCGGCACGAGGGGGCCCATACACTGAAGCTTTCTTT.

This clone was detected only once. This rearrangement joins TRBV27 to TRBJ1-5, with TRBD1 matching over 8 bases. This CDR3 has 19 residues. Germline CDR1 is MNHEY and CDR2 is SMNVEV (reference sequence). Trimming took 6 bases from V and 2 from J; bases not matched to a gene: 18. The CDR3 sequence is CASSHRDRRQGGGNQPQHF. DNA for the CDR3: TGTGCCAGCAGCCACCGGGACAGGAGGCAAGGGGGGGGCAATCAGCCCCAGCATTTT.

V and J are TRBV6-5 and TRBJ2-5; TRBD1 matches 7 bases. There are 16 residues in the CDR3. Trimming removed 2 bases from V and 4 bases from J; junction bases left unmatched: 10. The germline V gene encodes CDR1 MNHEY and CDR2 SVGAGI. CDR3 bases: TGTGCCAGCAGTTACACAGGGGACAGATCCGGAGAGACCCAGTACTTC. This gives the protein CASSYTGDRSGETQYF.

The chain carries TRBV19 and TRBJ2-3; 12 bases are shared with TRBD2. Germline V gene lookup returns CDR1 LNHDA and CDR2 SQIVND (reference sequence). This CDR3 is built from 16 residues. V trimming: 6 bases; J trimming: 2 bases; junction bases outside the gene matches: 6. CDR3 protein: CASRDGTSGSTDTQYF. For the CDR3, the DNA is TGTGCCAGTAGGGACGGGACTAGCGGGTCCACAGATACGCAGTATTTT.

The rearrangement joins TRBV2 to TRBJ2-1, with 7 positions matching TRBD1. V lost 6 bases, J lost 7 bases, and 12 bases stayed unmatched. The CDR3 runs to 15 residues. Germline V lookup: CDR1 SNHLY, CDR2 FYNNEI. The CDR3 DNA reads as TGTGCCAGCAGAAAGACAGGGCTTGACCTGAATGAGCAGTTCTTC. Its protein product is CASRKTGLDLNEQFF.

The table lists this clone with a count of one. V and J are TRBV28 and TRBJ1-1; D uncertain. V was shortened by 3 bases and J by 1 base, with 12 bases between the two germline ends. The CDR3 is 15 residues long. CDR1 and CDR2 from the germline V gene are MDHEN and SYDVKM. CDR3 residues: CASSFLSRRNTEAFF. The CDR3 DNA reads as TGTGCCAGCAGTTTCCTATCGAGGCGGAACACTGAAGCTTTCTTT.

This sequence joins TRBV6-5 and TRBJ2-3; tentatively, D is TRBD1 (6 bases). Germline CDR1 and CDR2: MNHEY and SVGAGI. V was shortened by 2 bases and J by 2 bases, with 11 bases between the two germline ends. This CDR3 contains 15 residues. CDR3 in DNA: TGTGCCAGCAGTTACACCGGGACATTCACAGATACGCAGTATTTT. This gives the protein CASSYTGTFTDTQYF.

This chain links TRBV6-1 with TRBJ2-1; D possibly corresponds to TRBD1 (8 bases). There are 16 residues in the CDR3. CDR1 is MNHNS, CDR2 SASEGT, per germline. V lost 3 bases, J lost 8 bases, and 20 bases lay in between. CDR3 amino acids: CASSERTGRGRDEQFF. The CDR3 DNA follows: TGTGCCAGCAGTGAGCGGACAGGGCGGGGGCGGGATGAGCAGTTCTTC.

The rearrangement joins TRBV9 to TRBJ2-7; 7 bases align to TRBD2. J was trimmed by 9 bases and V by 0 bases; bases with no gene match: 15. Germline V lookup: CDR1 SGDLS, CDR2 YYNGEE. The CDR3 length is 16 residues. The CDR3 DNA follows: TGTGCCAGCAGCGTAGAGTCCCAGCGGGAAGGTTCGTGGCAGTACTTC. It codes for CASSVESQREGSWQYF.

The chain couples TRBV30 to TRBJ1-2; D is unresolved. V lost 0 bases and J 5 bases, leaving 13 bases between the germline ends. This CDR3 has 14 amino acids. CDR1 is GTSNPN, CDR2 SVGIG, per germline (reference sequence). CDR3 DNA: TGTGCCTGGAGTGTAGAGGCAGCATCGTATGGCTACACCTTC. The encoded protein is CAWSVEAASYGYTF.

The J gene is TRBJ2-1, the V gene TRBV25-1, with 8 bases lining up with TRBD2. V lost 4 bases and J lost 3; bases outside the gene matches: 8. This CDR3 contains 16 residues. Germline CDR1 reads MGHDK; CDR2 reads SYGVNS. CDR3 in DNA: TGTGCCAGCAGTGGCCCATCTAGCGGGTTCTACAATGAGCAGTTCTTC. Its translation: CASSGPSSGFYNEQFF.

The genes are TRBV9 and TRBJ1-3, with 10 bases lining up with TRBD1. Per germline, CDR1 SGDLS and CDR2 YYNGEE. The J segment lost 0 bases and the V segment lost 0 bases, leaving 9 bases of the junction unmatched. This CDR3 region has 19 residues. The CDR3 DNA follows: TGTGCCAGCAGCGTAGAGGGGGGACAGGGGACAATCTCTGGAAACACCATATATTTT. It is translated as CASSVEGGQGTISGNTIYF.

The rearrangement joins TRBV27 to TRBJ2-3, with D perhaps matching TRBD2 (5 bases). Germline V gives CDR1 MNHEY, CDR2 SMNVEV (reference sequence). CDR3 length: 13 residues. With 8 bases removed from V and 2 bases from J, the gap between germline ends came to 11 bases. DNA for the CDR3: TGTGCCAGCGTAGCGTCATCCACAGATACGCAGTATTTT. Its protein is CASVASSTDTQYF.

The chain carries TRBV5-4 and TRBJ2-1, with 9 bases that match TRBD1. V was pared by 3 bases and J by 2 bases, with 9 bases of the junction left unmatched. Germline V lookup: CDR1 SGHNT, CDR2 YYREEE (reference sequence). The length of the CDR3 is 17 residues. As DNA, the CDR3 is TGTGCCAGCAGCTCCTTGGGACAGGGTGCGACCTACAATGAGCAGTTCTTC. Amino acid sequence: CASSSLGQGATYNEQFF. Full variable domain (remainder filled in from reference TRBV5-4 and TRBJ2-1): ETGVTQSPTHLIKTRGQQVTLRCSSQSGHNTVSWYQQALGQGPQFIFQYYREEENGRGNFPPRFSGLQFPNYSSELNVNALELDDSALYLCASSSLGQGATYNEQFFGPGTRLTVL.

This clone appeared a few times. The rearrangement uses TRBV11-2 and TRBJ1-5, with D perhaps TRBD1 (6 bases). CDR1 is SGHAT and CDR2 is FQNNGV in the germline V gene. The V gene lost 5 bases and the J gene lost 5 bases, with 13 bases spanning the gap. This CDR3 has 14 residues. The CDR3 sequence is CASSVQGWDQPQHF. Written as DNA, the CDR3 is TGTGCCAGCAGCGTACAGGGTTGGGATCAGCCCCAGCATTTT. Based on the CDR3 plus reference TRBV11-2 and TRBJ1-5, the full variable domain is EAGVAQSPRYKIIEKRQSVAFWCNPISGHATLYWYQQILGQGPKLLIQFQNNGVVDDSQLPKDRFSAERLKGVDSTLKIQPAKLEDSAVYLCASSVQGWDQPQHFGDGTRLSIL.